These 28 T cell receptor beta chains originate from one sample sequenced in a study of blood T cells in healthy people across ages. Primers used in a second PCR of roughly 7 to 11 cycles were a sample-barcoded 5' primer and a J-beta primer mix. TCRdb re-analysed the 5' RACE reads in MiXCR, keeping a single row per CDR3 protein. The data hold roughly 930,000 distinct CDR3 sequences, with about 48% observed a single time. Sequenced sample: blood. The receptors were sampled from a man under 40 in good health.

The chain recombines TRBV2 with TRBJ2-7; D is possibly TRBD2 (6 bases). Germline CDR1 is SNHLY and CDR2 is FYNNEI. V lost 7 bases to trimming and J lost 1 base, with 17 bases between them. The length of the CDR3 is 15 residues. CDR3 residues: CASKSAAGISYEQYF. CDR3 bases: TGTGCCAGCAAATCCGCGGCGGGGATATCCTACGAGCAGTACTTC.

This clonotype has a handful of counts. The V gene is TRBV6-2 or TRBV6-3, the J gene TRBJ2-4; D might be TRBD2 (5 bases). The CDR3 consists of 15 residues. The germline V gene has CDR1 MNHEY and CDR2 SVGEGT. The V end was cut by 3 bases, the J end by 0 bases, with 9 bases between. Written as DNA, the CDR3 is TGTGCCAGCAGTTATGAGGGAATAGCCAAAAACATTCAGTACTTC. Translating gives CASSYEGIAKNIQYF.

The V gene is TRBV12-3 or TRBV12-4, the J gene TRBJ2-3, with a tentative D call TRBD1 (5 bases). The CDR3 totals 14 residues. With 3 bases removed from V and 4 bases from J, the gap between germline ends came to 11 bases. CDR3 nucleotides: TGTGCCAGCAGTTTGATGGGGCCAGCAGATACGCAGTATTTT. Protein sequence: CASSLMGPADTQYF.

This chain uses TRBV10-3 with TRBJ1-2; TRBD1 matches at 10 bases. Germline V gene lookup returns CDR1 ENHRY and CDR2 SYGVKD. The CDR3 is 14 residues long. The V gene end was trimmed by 6 bases and the J gene end by 7 bases; junction bases not matched to a gene: 8. CDR3 protein: CAISGQGEVGGYTF. CDR3 sequence (DNA): TGTGCCATCAGCGGACAGGGGGAGGTCGGTGGCTACACCTTC.

CDR3 protein: CSAIVGGSNQPQHF. DNA of the CDR3: TGCAGTGCAATCGTGGGGGGAAGCAATCAGCCCCAGCATTTT. The J gene is TRBJ1-5, the V gene TRBV20-1, with D perhaps TRBD1 (5 bases). The CDR3 is 14 amino acids. Trimming left V 6 bases short and J 1 base short, with 13 bases between. Germline V gene sequence: CDR1 DFQATT, CDR2 SNEGSKA (reference sequence).

A few counts support this clonotype. The chain uses TRBV27 and TRBJ2-7; possibly TRBD1 or TRBD2 for D (5 bases each). The CDR3 consists of 15 residues. Per the germline V gene, CDR1 is MNHEY and CDR2 is SMNVEV (reference sequence). Trimming removed 3 bases from V and 3 bases from J, with 15 bases in between. The CDR3: CASSFGTPGSYEQYF. The CDR3, as DNA: TGTGCCAGCAGTTTCGGGACCCCTGGGAGCTACGAGCAGTACTTC.

The chain combines TRBV7-9 with TRBJ1-1; D call uncertain. Trimming shortened V by 1 base and J by 4 bases, and 13 bases separated the two germline ends. Germline-derived CDR1 and CDR2 are SEHNR and FQNEAQ (reference sequence). The length of the CDR3 is 15 residues. DNA of the CDR3: TGTGCCAGCAGCTTAGAATCGGGAATAGGCACTGAAGCTTTCTTT. Protein: CASSLESGIGTEAFF.

The CDR3, as DNA: TGTGCCAGCAGCCAAGATATATGGTTGGGACAGGGGAAGTTCGAGACCCAGTACTTC. Translating gives CASSQDIWLGQGKFETQYF. The J gene is TRBJ2-5, the V gene TRBV3-1; 10 bases align to TRBD1. V lost 0 bases and J lost 5; bases outside the gene matches: 15. CDR1 and CDR2 from the germline V gene are LGHDT and YNNKEL (reference sequence). The CDR3 loop spans 19 amino acids.

The chain combines TRBV3-1 with TRBJ2-1, with 9 bases that match TRBD2. CDR1 is LGHDT and CDR2 is YNNKEL in the germline V gene (reference sequence). The CDR3 consists of 14 residues. Unmatched junction bases numbered 5, after V lost 3 bases and J lost 8 bases. The CDR3 DNA reads TGTGCCAGCAGCCATAGCGGGAGTGATTATGAGCAGTTCTTC. This translates into CASSHSGSDYEQFF.

This clonotype was observed a handful of times. V and J are TRBV4-3 and TRBJ2-7; a possible D gene is TRBD1 (6 bases). V shed 0 bases and J shed 2 bases, with 11 bases lying between them. This CDR3 spans 15 amino acids. Germline V lookup: CDR1 LGHNA, CDR2 YSLEER. CDR3 in DNA: TGCGCCAGCAGCCAAGATGGAAAGGGGGCCTACGAGCAGTACTTC. Its protein product is CASSQDGKGAYEQYF.

This clonotype was detected only a few times. The chain couples TRBV6-1 to TRBJ1-5, with 10 bases aligning to TRBD1. Germline loops: CDR1 MNHNS, CDR2 SASEGT. The CDR3 has 15 amino acids. J lost 7 bases, V lost 5 bases, and 8 bases had no gene match. CDR3 in DNA: TGTGCCAGCAGTTTCGACAGGGGGCAGGGGCAGCCCCAGCATTTT. This translates into CASSFDRGQGQPQHF.

With regard to this clonotype: A much larger clone lies a single base off, so this may be a read error. This chain joins TRBV3-1 and TRBJ2-5; weak D call: TRBD2 (6 bases). The CDR3 has 14 residues. Germline CDR1 LGHDT, CDR2 YNNKEL (reference sequence). CDR3 residues: CASSPSGARETLYF. Here the CDR3 DNA reads TGTGCCAGCAGCCCTTCCGGGGCCCGGGAGACCCTGTACTTC.

The V gene is TRBV6-5, the J gene TRBJ2-7; TRBD2 might be the D (6 bases). Germline lookup yields CDR1 MNHEY and CDR2 SVGAGI. V was pared by 2 bases and J by 0 bases, with 11 bases between. This CDR3 comprises 15 residues. The CDR3 here is CASSYGSGSSYEQYF. The CDR3 DNA reads as TGTGCCAGCAGTTACGGTAGCGGCAGCTCCTACGAGCAGTACTTC.

This clonotype was counted between two and nine times. The rearrangement uses TRBV4-3 and TRBJ2-6, with D uncertain. From germline, CDR1 is LGHNA and CDR2 YSLEER. Trimming took off 0 bases at V and 1 base at J, with 10 bases between the two ends. The CDR3 covers 17 residues. CDR3 DNA: TGCGCCAGCAGCCAAGATGTCCCTCCGTCTGGGGCCAACGTCCTGACTTTC. Translating it yields CASSQDVPPSGANVLTF.

This clonotype has at least ten counts. The chain employs TRBV6-2 or TRBV6-3 and TRBJ2-1; a weak D match, TRBD1 (6 bases). This CDR3 region has 13 residues. Germline lookup yields CDR1 MNHEY and CDR2 SVGEGT. V was clipped by 5 bases and J by 9 bases, with 14 bases between them. The DNA for the CDR3 is TGTGCCAGCAGTGAAACAGGGTATGGTGAGCAGTTCTTC. This translates into CASSETGYGEQFF.

This clonotype was recorded a few times. The chain has TRBV7-2 and TRBJ2-5; 8 nucleotides match TRBD2. Unmatched junction bases numbered 8, after V lost 1 base and J lost 7 bases. CDR3 length: 15 residues. Germline V gene sequence: CDR1 SGHTA, CDR2 FQGNSA. In nucleotides, the CDR3 is TGTGCCAGCAGCTTAGTCCAACGGGGGGGGAGGACCCAGTACTTC. It encodes CASSLVQRGGRTQYF.

The genes are TRBV9 and TRBJ1-2, with TRBD1 identical over 10 bases. This CDR3 spans 15 amino acids. Germline-derived CDR1 and CDR2 are SGDLS and YYNGEE. The J segment lost 2 bases and the V segment lost 1 base, leaving 2 bases of the junction unmatched. CDR3 sequence: CASSVSGQGNYGYTF. The CDR3 region has the DNA TGTGCCAGCAGCGTATCGGGACAGGGGAACTATGGCTACACCTTC.

This clonotype was seen only a few times. The chain is built from TRBV27 and TRBJ2-3; the D is unclear. The CDR3 covers 15 residues. The germline gives CDR1 MNHEY, CDR2 SMNVEV (reference sequence). V lost 3 bases and J lost 2, with 12 bases in between. The CDR3 DNA sequence: TGTGCCAGCAGTTTTCGGTCCGTTAACACAGATACGCAGTATTTT. Translated: CASSFRSVNTDTQYF.

The sample holds a few counts of this clonotype. This chain links TRBV7-2 with TRBJ2-3; TRBD2 agrees at 8 bases. The CDR3 is 19 residues long. The germline CDR1 and CDR2 sequences are SGHTA and FQGNSA. V lost 3 bases and J lost 1; bases outside the gene matches: 15. As DNA, the CDR3 is TGTGCCAGCAGCTTCCGCCAGATACTTCGGCGGGGGGGCACAGATACGCAGTATTTT. It encodes CASSFRQILRRGGTDTQYF.

This clonotype was detected only a few times. V is TRBV7-2 and J is TRBJ2-3; tentative D call: TRBD2 (6 bases). V gave up 4 bases and J gave up 6 bases, with 17 bases separating them. This CDR3 comprises 15 residues. CDR1 is SGHTA, CDR2 FQGNSA, per germline. CDR3 bases: TGTGCCAGCAGCTCCGATGGCGCCCGGGGGGATACGCAGTATTTT. Its translation: CASSSDGARGDTQYF.

This clonotype has a handful of counts. The V call is TRBV5-1, the J call TRBJ1-2, with a weak D call TRBD1 (5 bases). Germline V gene lookup returns CDR1 SGHRS and CDR2 YFSETQ. This CDR3 is 15 amino acids long. V was clipped by 4 bases and J by 6 bases, with 19 bases between them. CDR3 nucleotide sequence: TGCGCCAGCAGCACGAAGCAGGGATCATCGGATGGCTACACCTTC. Its translation: CASSTKQGSSDGYTF.

The CDR3 DNA reads as TGCAGTGGTCGAGGTCCGGACACTGAAGCTTTCTTT. Amino acids: CSGRGPDTEAFF. This sequence joins TRBV20-1 and TRBJ1-1, with D hard to call. V was clipped by 7 bases and J by 3 bases, with 12 bases between them. The CDR3 is made up of 12 amino acids. Germline V gene sequence: CDR1 DFQATT, CDR2 SNEGSKA (reference sequence).

The rearrangement links TRBV6-4 to TRBJ2-1; D is possibly TRBD1 (5 bases). Per the germline V gene, CDR1 is MRHNA and CDR2 is SNTAGT. The CDR3 loop spans 14 amino acids. V was clipped by 3 bases and J by 7 bases, with 13 bases between them. The CDR3 DNA follows: TGTGCCAGCAGTGAGCAGGGTGGGCTAAATGAGCAGTTCTTC. This encodes CASSEQGGLNEQFF.

This clonotype occurred a few times. The CDR3 loop is CASRSGLAMETQYF. DNA for the CDR3: TGCGCCAGCAGGTCAGGACTAGCGATGGAGACCCAGTACTTC. V gene TRBV5-1 combines with J gene TRBJ2-5, with 9 positions matching TRBD2. The trim removed 5 bases at V and 5 bases at J, leaving 7 bases unmatched. This CDR3 is built from 14 residues. In germline, CDR1 is SGHRS, CDR2 YFSETQ.

Notes on this clonotype: An end of the junction does not agree with germline; a read error may underlie this. The chain has TRBV11-2 and TRBJ1-2; no firm D call. The CDR3 has 12 amino acids. Germline lookup yields CDR1 SGHAT and CDR2 FQNNGV. The CDR3 DNA follows: TGTGCCAGCAGCTACGCCAACTGTGGCTACACCTTC. This gives the protein CASSYANCGYTF.

As for this clonotype: A clone one base away is much larger, so this may be a read error. The rearrangement joins TRBV2 to TRBJ2-1; D is ambiguous. Germline V lookup: CDR1 SNHLY, CDR2 FYNNEI. V gave up 1 base and J gave up 2 bases, with 15 bases separating them. The CDR3 sequence is 17 residues long. The CDR3 loop reads CASSEVRKGRTYNEQFF. The CDR3 coding sequence is TGTGCCAGCAGTGAAGTGAGGAAGGGAAGGACCTACAATGAGCAGTTCTTC.

A few counts support this clonotype. The chain recombines TRBV5-1 with TRBJ2-5; 7 positions agree with TRBD1. V shed 3 bases, J shed 4 bases, and the junction held 6 bases outside the gene matches. Germline loops: CDR1 SGHRS, CDR2 YFSETQ. The length of the CDR3 is 14 residues. This CDR3 is CASSSADRAETQYF. In nucleotides, the CDR3 is TGCGCCAGCAGCTCCGCTGACAGGGCAGAGACCCAGTACTTC. The whole variable domain, filled in from reference TRBV5-1 and TRBJ2-5, reads KAGVTQTPRYLIKTRGQQVTLSCSPISGHRSVSWYQQTPGQGLQFLFEYFSETQRNKGNFPGRFSGRQFSNSRSEMNVSTLELGDSALYLCASSSADRAETQYFGPGTRLLVL.

This clonotype has a handful of counts. The chain employs TRBV12-3 or TRBV12-4 and TRBJ1-5, with D possibly TRBD1 on 5 matching bases. The CDR3 runs to 16 residues. V lost 1 base and J 0 bases, leaving 10 bases between the germline ends. The CDR3 loop is CASSLGGATSNQPQHF. The CDR3 DNA is TGTGCCAGCAGTTTAGGCGGGGCGACTAGCAATCAGCCCCAGCATTTT.